This entry features one T cell receptor (beta chain) sequence. As processed by the authors: From reference gene primer amplification, estimates of nucleated cell counts were derived. Assay: immunoSEQ multiplex PCR; the TCRdb copy retains only in-frame clones and omits some. From that table come the V and J calls and clone size; the DNA was used to work out D and trimming. The table includes roughly 110,000 clones, 89% detected once. This record comes from a study of blood T cell repertoires in COVID-19. This TCR derives from a middle-aged man with active or convalescent COVID-19. The sample comprised peripheral blood.

The CDR3 sequence: CASSAGQGLYEQYF. CDR3 DNA sequence: TGTGCCAGTAGTGCGGGACAGGGGCTCTACGAGCAGTACTTC. The chain joins TRBV19 to TRBJ2-7; 10 bases fit TRBD1. Trimming at V came to 5 bases and at J to 3 bases, leaving 4 bases not matched to a gene. The germline gives CDR1 LNHDA, CDR2 SQIVND (reference sequence). The CDR3 runs to 14 residues.